Listed below are T cell receptor beta chains from one sample, sequenced in a study of shared clonotypes between healthy human individuals. TCRdb's copy holds only in-frame clones and misses some; the assay was immunoSEQ multiplex PCR. The sample has a few million clones; 85% to 95% are singletons. The specimen was naive CD4+ T cells sorted from blood. These receptors originate from a man between 18 and 35 years old in good health. The CDR3 runs from the conserved cysteine through the conserved F or W. The order of the fields is clone size, D gene, J gene, V gene, CDR3 DNA, CDR3 protein. D genes are given only for firm matches. Expanded clones are given a class, and other clones once, few, many or no size at all.

abundance: -; d_gene: -; j_gene: TRBJ1-1; v_gene: TRBV19; CDR3nt: TGTGCCAGCGCCATCGATCAGTCTGGGGTTAAGATCTTT; CDR3aa: CASAIDQSGVKIF
abundance: once; d_gene: -; j_gene: TRBJ2-6; v_gene: TRBV6-6; CDR3nt: TGTGCCAGCAGTCAATGGGGGGGGGCCAACGTCCTGACTTTC; CDR3aa: CASSQWGGANVLTF
abundance: once; d_gene: -; j_gene: TRBJ2-5; v_gene: TRBV2; CDR3nt: TGTGCCAGCAGGGACAGCGAGACCCAGTACTTC; CDR3aa: CASRDSETQYF
abundance: -; d_gene: -; j_gene: TRBJ2-3; v_gene: TRBV7-6; CDR3nt: TGTGCCAGCAGCTTAGGGGGGTACTGGGGAGATACGCAGTATTTT; CDR3aa: CASSLGGYWGDTQYF
abundance: -; d_gene: TRBD1; j_gene: TRBJ1-2; v_gene: TRBV5-5; CDR3nt: TGTGCCAGCAGCCCGGACAGGAACTATGGCTACACCTTC; CDR3aa: CASSPDRNYGYTF
abundance: -; d_gene: -; j_gene: TRBJ2-7; v_gene: TRBV2; CDR3nt: TGTGCCAGCCTCATTGAGCAGCATGGGTACGAGCAGTACTTC; CDR3aa: CASLIEQHGYEQYF
abundance: once; d_gene: TRBD1; j_gene: TRBJ1-3; v_gene: TRBV6-6; CDR3nt: TGTGCCAGCATCCAGGACAGGCGGCCTGGAAACACCATATATTTT; CDR3aa: CASIQDRRPGNTIYF
abundance: -; d_gene: -; j_gene: TRBJ1-4; v_gene: TRBV6-6; CDR3nt: TGTGCCAGCAGTTATCAGGGGGAAAAACTGTTTTTT; CDR3aa: CASSYQGEKLFF
abundance: -; d_gene: TRBD2; j_gene: TRBJ2-7; v_gene: TRBV19; CDR3nt: TGTGCCAGTAGTGTTTATGGACTAGCGAGCGACGAGCAGTACTTC; CDR3aa: CASSVYGLASDEQYF
abundance: -; d_gene: TRBD2; j_gene: TRBJ2-2; v_gene: TRBV7-6; CDR3nt: TGTGCCAGCAGCTCGACTAGCGGGAGGGCCAGCGGGGAGCTGTTTTTT; CDR3aa: CASSSTSGRASGELFF
abundance: -; d_gene: TRBD2; j_gene: TRBJ2-5; v_gene: TRBV5-1; CDR3nt: TGCGCCAGCAGCAATACGGGGGGGCGAGAGACCCAGTACTTC; CDR3aa: CASSNTGGRETQYF
abundance: -; d_gene: -; j_gene: TRBJ1-4; v_gene: TRBV28; CDR3nt: TGTGCCAGCAGTTGGGCAGCAACTAATGAAAAACTGTTTTTT; CDR3aa: CASSWAATNEKLFF
abundance: once; d_gene: -; j_gene: TRBJ2-6; v_gene: TRBV7-9; CDR3nt: TGTGCCAGCAGCTTTCGGGGGCTTGGGGCCAACGTCCTGACTTTC; CDR3aa: CASSFRGLGANVLTF
abundance: -; d_gene: TRBD1; j_gene: TRBJ2-3; v_gene: TRBV29-1; CDR3nt: TGCAGCGTTGGACAGGGGGGCACAGATACGCAGTATTTT; CDR3aa: CSVGQGGTDTQYF
abundance: -; d_gene: -; j_gene: TRBJ1-5; v_gene: TRBV27; CDR3nt: TGTGCCAGCAGTTTATCGTGGGGGCAACAGCCCCAGCATTTT; CDR3aa: CASSLSWGQQPQHF
abundance: -; d_gene: TRBD2; j_gene: TRBJ2-5; v_gene: TRBV11-2; CDR3nt: TGTGCCAGCAGCTTAGACTCCGGACTAGCCGGGGAGACCCAGTACTTC; CDR3aa: CASSLDSGLAGETQYF
abundance: -; d_gene: TRBD1; j_gene: TRBJ1-2; v_gene: TRBV29-1; CDR3nt: TGCAGCGTTGAGGGGAGGGGGCTATCCGACTTCTATGGCTACACCTTC; CDR3aa: CSVEGRGLSDFYGYTF
abundance: -; d_gene: -; j_gene: TRBJ2-3; v_gene: TRBV6-5; CDR3nt: TGTGCCAGCAGTTACTCGGGGGCGGGAGTAGCAGATACGCAGTATTTT; CDR3aa: CASSYSGAGVADTQYF
abundance: -; d_gene: -; j_gene: TRBJ1-1; v_gene: TRBV5-4; CDR3nt: TGTGCCAGCAGCTTGGGCGGGGAGAACACTGAAGCTTTCTTT; CDR3aa: CASSLGGENTEAFF
abundance: -; d_gene: -; j_gene: TRBJ2-7; v_gene: TRBV6-5; CDR3nt: TGTGCCAGCAGTTACGGGGGGAGGTCCGAGCAGTACTTC; CDR3aa: CASSYGGRSEQYF
abundance: few; d_gene: TRBD1; j_gene: TRBJ1-5; v_gene: TRBV6-5; CDR3nt: TGTGCCAGCAGTTACCAGACAGGGGAACAGCCCCAGCATTTT; CDR3aa: CASSYQTGEQPQHF
abundance: -; d_gene: TRBD2; j_gene: TRBJ2-1; v_gene: TRBV9; CDR3nt: TGTGCCAGCAGCAGCCGACTAGCGGGAGGCCGTTCACGTTACAATGAGCAGTTCTTC; CDR3aa: CASSSRLAGGRSRYNEQFF
abundance: -; d_gene: TRBD2; j_gene: TRBJ2-2; v_gene: TRBV5-1; CDR3nt: TGCGCCAGCAGCTTGTCAGCGGGGAGCACCGGGGAGCTGTTTTTT; CDR3aa: CASSLSAGSTGELFF
abundance: -; d_gene: TRBD2; j_gene: TRBJ2-1; v_gene: TRBV6-1; CDR3nt: TGTGCCAGCAGTGGTGATGGGACAGCGGGAGGGCCGTTCTGGGAGCAGTTCTTC; CDR3aa: CASSGDGTAGGPFWEQFF
abundance: -; d_gene: -; j_gene: TRBJ2-1; v_gene: TRBV5-6; CDR3nt: TGTGCCAGCAGCTTGGCCAACAGCTACAATGAGCAGTTCTTC; CDR3aa: CASSLANSYNEQFF
abundance: -; d_gene: TRBD1; j_gene: TRBJ2-2; v_gene: TRBV7-9; CDR3nt: TGTGCCAGCAGCTTTATAAGAGGAGACAGGGGCCCGGAAGGCGGGGAGCTGTTTTTT; CDR3aa: CASSFIRGDRGPEGGELFF
abundance: -; d_gene: -; j_gene: TRBJ2-2; v_gene: TRBV18; CDR3nt: TGTGCCAGCTCACGCACGGCATACGAATCGAACACCGGGGAGCTGTTTTTT; CDR3aa: CASSRTAYESNTGELFF
abundance: once; d_gene: TRBD1; j_gene: TRBJ2-5; v_gene: TRBV2; CDR3nt: TGTGCCAGCAGTGAAGCTTGGACAGGGGAGACCCAGTACTTC; CDR3aa: CASSEAWTGETQYF
abundance: once; d_gene: -; j_gene: TRBJ1-6; v_gene: TRBV11-2; CDR3nt: TGTGCCAGCAGCTTAGGGGGGGGTTCACCCCTCCACTTT; CDR3aa: CASSLGGGSPLHF
abundance: -; d_gene: -; j_gene: TRBJ1-5; v_gene: TRBV18; CDR3nt: TGTGCCAGCTCACCGTGGGACAGCAATCAGCCCCAGCATTTT; CDR3aa: CASSPWDSNQPQHF
abundance: -; d_gene: -; j_gene: TRBJ1-1; v_gene: TRBV10-3; CDR3nt: TGTGCCATCAGGGACCAGGAGGATAACACTGAAGCTTTCTTT; CDR3aa: CAIRDQEDNTEAFF
abundance: -; d_gene: TRBD1; j_gene: TRBJ1-6; v_gene: TRBV5-1; CDR3nt: TGCGCCAGCAGCTTGGGGGCAACAGGGGGCGGGTCACCCCTCCACTTT; CDR3aa: CASSLGATGGGSPLHF
abundance: -; d_gene: -; j_gene: TRBJ2-3; v_gene: TRBV5-6; CDR3nt: TGTGCCAGCAGCTCCTATCTCCCGCCGACAGATACGCAGTATTTT; CDR3aa: CASSSYLPPTDTQYF
abundance: -; d_gene: -; j_gene: TRBJ1-1; v_gene: TRBV5-1; CDR3nt: TGCGCCAGCAGCTTAAACAGGAACACTGAAGCTTTCTTT; CDR3aa: CASSLNRNTEAFF
abundance: -; d_gene: -; j_gene: TRBJ1-1; v_gene: TRBV2; CDR3nt: TGTGCCAGCAGCGTAAACATGAACACTGAAGCTTTCTTT; CDR3aa: CASSVNMNTEAFF
abundance: -; d_gene: -; j_gene: TRBJ2-1; v_gene: TRBV25-1; CDR3nt: TGTGCCAGCAGTGCCCGGACAGTTATTAGCTCCTACAATGAGCAGTTCTTC; CDR3aa: CASSARTVISSYNEQFF
abundance: few; d_gene: -; j_gene: TRBJ2-2; v_gene: TRBV5-4; CDR3nt: TGTGCCAGCAGCAACCCACAGGGACGGAACGGGGAGCTGTTTTTT; CDR3aa: CASSNPQGRNGELFF
abundance: -; d_gene: -; j_gene: TRBJ1-6; v_gene: TRBV19; CDR3nt: TGTGCCAGTAGTCCAGAAGACATAAGGGGACCCCTCCACTTT; CDR3aa: CASSPEDIRGPLHF
abundance: -; d_gene: -; j_gene: TRBJ1-6; v_gene: TRBV5-4; CDR3nt: TGTGCCAGCAGCTTAGCGGGGAGGGGCGGTTCACCCCTCCACTTT; CDR3aa: CASSLAGRGGSPLHF
abundance: -; d_gene: -; j_gene: TRBJ2-2; v_gene: TRBV2; CDR3nt: TGTGCCAGCAGTGAGGGGGTAGGGCACACCGGGGAGCTGTTTTTT; CDR3aa: CASSEGVGHTGELFF
abundance: -; d_gene: -; j_gene: TRBJ1-6; v_gene: TRBV23-1; CDR3nt: TGCGCCAGCAGTCCAAACCTTCGATATTATAATTCACCCCTCCACTTT; CDR3aa: CASSPNLRYYNSPLHF
abundance: -; d_gene: -; j_gene: TRBJ2-2; v_gene: TRBV6-5; CDR3nt: TGTGCCAGCAGCCCTTTCGGAGACACCGGGGAGCTGTTTTTT; CDR3aa: CASSPFGDTGELFF
abundance: -; d_gene: -; j_gene: TRBJ2-3; v_gene: TRBV5-1; CDR3nt: TGCGCCAGCAGCTTGGGTCCCAGCGGGCCAGCCACAGATACGCAGTATTTT; CDR3aa: CASSLGPSGPATDTQYF
abundance: -; d_gene: -; j_gene: TRBJ1-1; v_gene: TRBV19; CDR3nt: TGTGCCAGTACGACACCTGGACATCTGGCTGAAGCTTTCTTT; CDR3aa: CASTTPGHLAEAFF
abundance: once; d_gene: TRBD1; j_gene: TRBJ2-1; v_gene: TRBV19; CDR3nt: TGTGCCAGCACGACAGGGTGGAGAGACAATGAGCAGTTCTTC; CDR3aa: CASTTGWRDNEQFF
abundance: -; d_gene: -; j_gene: TRBJ2-3; v_gene: TRBV27; CDR3nt: TGTGCCAGCAGTCTACGATCGGGGGCCCCCCCCGATACGCAGTATTTT; CDR3aa: CASSLRSGAPPDTQYF
abundance: -; d_gene: -; j_gene: TRBJ2-7; v_gene: TRBV5-1; CDR3nt: TGCGCCAGCAGCTTAGCAGTTACCTACGAGCAGTACTTC; CDR3aa: CASSLAVTYEQYF